This section outlines one T cell receptor beta chain sequence together with its context. The data were obtained in a study of blood T cell repertoires in COVID-19. Study-level background: Italy, Spain and the United States were the sources of the convalescent and acute COVID-19 samples. In each case, the material was cDNA or gDNA derived from T cells, B-cell-depleted T cells, or PBMCs.

In the authors' workflow: Researchers report that nucleated cell counts were estimated from reference gene primer amplification. Some clones are missing from TCRdb's copy, which holds only in-frame ones; the method was immunoSEQ multiplex PCR. Clone size and the V and J calls come from that table; the DNA yielded D and trimming. The table shows about 140,000 clones, with around nine tenths occurring only once. Trimming took 5 bases from V and 11 from J, leaving 21 bases between them. CDR1 is GTSNPN, CDR2 SVGIG, per germline (reference sequence). The CDR3 has 13 amino acids. The sequence was collected from a woman aged 40 to 55 with acute or convalescent COVID-19. The V and J genes are TRBV30 and TRBJ1-2; the D gene is possibly TRBD1 (5 bases). Sequencing input: peripheral blood. The CDR3 bases are TGTGCCTGGGCCGAGGGAGGGGCCGGAAGGTACACCTTC. Translation gives CAWAEGGAGRYTF. Looking up the rest from reference TRBV30 and TRBJ1-2 gives the full variable domain: SQTIHQWPATLVQPVGSPLSLECTVEGTSNPNLYWYRQAAGRGLQLLFYSVGIGQISSEVPQNLSASRPQDRQFILSSKKLLLSDSGFYLCAWAEGGAGRYTFGSGTRLTVV.